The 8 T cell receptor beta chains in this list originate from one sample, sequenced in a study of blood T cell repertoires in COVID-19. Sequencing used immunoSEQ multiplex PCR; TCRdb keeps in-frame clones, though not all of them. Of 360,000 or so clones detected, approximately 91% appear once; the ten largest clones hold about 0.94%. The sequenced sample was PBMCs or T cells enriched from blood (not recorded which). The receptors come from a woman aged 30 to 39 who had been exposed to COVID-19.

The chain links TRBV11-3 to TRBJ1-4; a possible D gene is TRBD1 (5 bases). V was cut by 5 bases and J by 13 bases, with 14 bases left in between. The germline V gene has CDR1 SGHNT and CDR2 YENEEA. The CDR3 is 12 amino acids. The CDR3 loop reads CASSRRAGLLFF. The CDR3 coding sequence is TGTGCCAGCAGCCGGAGGGCAGGGCTACTGTTTTTT.

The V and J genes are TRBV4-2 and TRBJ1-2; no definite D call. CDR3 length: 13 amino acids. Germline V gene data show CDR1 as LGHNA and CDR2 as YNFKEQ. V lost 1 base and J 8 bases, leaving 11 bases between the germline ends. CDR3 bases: TGTGCCAGCAGCCAAGGGGCCCTAAGAGGCTACACCTTC. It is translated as CASSQGALRGYTF.

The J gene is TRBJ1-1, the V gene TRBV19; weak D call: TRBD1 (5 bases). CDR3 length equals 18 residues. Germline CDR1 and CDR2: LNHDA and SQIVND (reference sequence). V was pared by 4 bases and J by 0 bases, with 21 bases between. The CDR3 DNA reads TGTGCCAGTAGTAGTCCTGGAGGGGCCTTTCAGATGAACACTGAAGCTTTCTTT. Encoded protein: CASSSPGGAFQMNTEAFF.

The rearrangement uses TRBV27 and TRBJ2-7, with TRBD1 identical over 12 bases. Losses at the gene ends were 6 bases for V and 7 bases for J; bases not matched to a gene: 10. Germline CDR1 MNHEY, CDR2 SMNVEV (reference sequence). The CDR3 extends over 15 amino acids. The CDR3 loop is CASSPRGQGAGEQYF. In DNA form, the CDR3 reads TGTGCCAGCAGCCCGCGGGGACAGGGGGCAGGTGAGCAGTACTTC.

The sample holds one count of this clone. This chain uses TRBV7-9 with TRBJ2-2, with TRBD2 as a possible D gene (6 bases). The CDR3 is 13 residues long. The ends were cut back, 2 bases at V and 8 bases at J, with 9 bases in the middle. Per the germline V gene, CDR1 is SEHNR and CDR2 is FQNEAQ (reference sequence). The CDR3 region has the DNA TGTGCCAGCAGCTTAACTAGCATGGGGGAGCTGTTTTTT. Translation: CASSLTSMGELFF.

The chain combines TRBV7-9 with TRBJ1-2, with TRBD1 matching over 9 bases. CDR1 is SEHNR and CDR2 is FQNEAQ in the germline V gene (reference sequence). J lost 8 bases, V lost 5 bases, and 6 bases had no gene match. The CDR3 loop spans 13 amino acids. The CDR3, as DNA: TGTGCCAGCAGCCCGGGACAGGGAGAGGGCTACACCTTC. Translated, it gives CASSPGQGEGYTF.

CDR3 loop: CASSRGTAGITGELFF. The CDR3 DNA is TGTGCCAGCAGCCGCGGGACAGCAGGGATAACCGGGGAGCTGTTTTTT. This sequence joins TRBV7-9 and TRBJ2-2, with TRBD1 as a possible D gene (7 bases). The V end lost 5 bases, the J end lost 5 bases, and 18 bases lay between the germline ends. The CDR3 is 16 residues long. Germline lookup yields CDR1 SEHNR and CDR2 FQNEAQ (reference sequence).

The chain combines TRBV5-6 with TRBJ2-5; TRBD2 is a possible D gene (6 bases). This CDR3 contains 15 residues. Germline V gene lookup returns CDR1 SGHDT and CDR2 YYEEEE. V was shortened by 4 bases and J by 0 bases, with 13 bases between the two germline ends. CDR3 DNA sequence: TGTGCCAGCAGCGCCCCCCGGGGGTACCAAGAGACCCAGTACTTC. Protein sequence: CASSAPRGYQETQYF.